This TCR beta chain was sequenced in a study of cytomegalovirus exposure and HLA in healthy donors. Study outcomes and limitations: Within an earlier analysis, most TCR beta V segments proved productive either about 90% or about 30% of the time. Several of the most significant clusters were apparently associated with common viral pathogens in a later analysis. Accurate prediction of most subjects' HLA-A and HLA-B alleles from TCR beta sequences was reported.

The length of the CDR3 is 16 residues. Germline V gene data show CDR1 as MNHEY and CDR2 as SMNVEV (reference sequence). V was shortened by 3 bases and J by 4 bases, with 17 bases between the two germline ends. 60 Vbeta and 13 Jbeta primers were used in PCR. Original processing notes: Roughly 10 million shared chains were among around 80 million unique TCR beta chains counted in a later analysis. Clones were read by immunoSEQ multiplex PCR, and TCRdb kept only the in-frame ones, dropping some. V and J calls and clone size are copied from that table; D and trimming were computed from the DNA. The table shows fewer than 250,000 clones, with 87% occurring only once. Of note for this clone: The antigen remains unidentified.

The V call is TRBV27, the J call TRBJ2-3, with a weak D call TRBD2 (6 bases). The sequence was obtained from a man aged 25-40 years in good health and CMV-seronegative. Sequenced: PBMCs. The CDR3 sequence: CASSFERGGSADTQYF. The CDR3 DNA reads TGTGCCAGCAGTTTTGAAAGGGGAGGCTCGGCAGATACGCAGTATTTT.